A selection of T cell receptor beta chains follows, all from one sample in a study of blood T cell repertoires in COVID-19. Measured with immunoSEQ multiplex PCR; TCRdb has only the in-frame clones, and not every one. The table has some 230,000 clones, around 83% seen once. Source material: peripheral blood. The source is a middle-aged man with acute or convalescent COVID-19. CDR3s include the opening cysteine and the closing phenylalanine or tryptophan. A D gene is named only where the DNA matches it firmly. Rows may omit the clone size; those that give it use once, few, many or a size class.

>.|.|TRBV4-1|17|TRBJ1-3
TGCGCCAGCAGCACCCGTAGTGATTACAGCTCTGGAAACACCATATATTTT
CASSTRSDYSSGNTIYF
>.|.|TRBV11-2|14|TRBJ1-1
TGTGCCAGCAGCCCAACGGGAAGGAACACTGAAGCTTTCTTT
CASSPTGRNTEAFF
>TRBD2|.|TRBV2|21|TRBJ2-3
TGTGCCAGCAGTGAGATTGTGGGCCCGAGAGCGGGGGCCACTGGGTGGGATACGCAGTATTTT
CASSEIVGPRAGATGWDTQYF
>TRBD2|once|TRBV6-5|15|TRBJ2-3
TGTGCCAGCAGCAGACTAGCGGGGAGCACAGATACGCAGTATTTT
CASSRLAGSTDTQYF
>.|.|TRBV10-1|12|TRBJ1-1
TGCGCCAGCAGTGCAATGAACACTGAAGCTTTCTTT
CASSAMNTEAFF
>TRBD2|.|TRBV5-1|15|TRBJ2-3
TGCGCCAGCAGCTTAAACAGCGGGGTTGCAGATACGCAGTATTTT
CASSLNSGVADTQYF
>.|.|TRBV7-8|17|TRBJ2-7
TGTGCCAGCAGTAAACTGGAGGCAGGTTCAACTTCCTACGAGCAGTACTTC
CASSKLEAGSTSYEQYF
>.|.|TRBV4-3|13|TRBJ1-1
TGCGCCAGCAGGCAACAGGGCGTGACTGAAGCTTTCTTT
CASRQQGVTEAFF
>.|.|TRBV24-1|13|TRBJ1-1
TGTGCCACCAGTGAAACAGCGAGGGGGGAAGCTTTCTTT
CATSETARGEAFF
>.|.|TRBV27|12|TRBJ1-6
TGTGCCAGCAGTCCTGCGAGGGCTCCCCTCCACTTT
CASSPARAPLHF
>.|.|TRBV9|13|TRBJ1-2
TGTGCCAGCAGCGCCGGTGACAGTCGGGGCTACACCTTC
CASSAGDSRGYTF
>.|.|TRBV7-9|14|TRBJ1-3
TGTGCCAGCAGCTTAGACAGGGCTGGAAACACCATATATTTT
CASSLDRAGNTIYF
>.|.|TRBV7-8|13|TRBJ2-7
TGTGCCAGCAGCGAGGGCCTAAGGTACGAGCAGTACTTC
CASSEGLRYEQYF
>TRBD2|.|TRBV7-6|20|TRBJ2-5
TGTGCCAGCAGCTTACCGCTTTATGAGCGGGGGGGCACGTCCCGGGAGACCCAGTACTTC
CASSLPLYERGGTSRETQYF
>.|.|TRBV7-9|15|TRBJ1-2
TGTGCCAGCAGCTTAGCGGGGGCGTTTTACTATGGCTACACCTTC
CASSLAGAFYYGYTF
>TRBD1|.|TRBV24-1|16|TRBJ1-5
TGTGCCGCACAATCCGGGACAGGGAGAGGGAATCAGCCCCAGCATTTT
CAAQSGTGRGNQPQHF
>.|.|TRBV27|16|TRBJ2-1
TGTGCCAGCACGCGGGGCTCCTTGAGCTCCTACAATGAGCAGTTCTTC
CASTRGSLSSYNEQFF
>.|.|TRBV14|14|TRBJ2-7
TGTGCCAGCAGCCAAGGACTTTGGAGGGACGAGCAGTACTTC
CASSQGLWRDEQYF
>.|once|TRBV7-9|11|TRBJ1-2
TGTGCCAGCAGCCGGTACTATGGCTACACCTTC
CASSRYYGYTF
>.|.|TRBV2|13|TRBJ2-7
TGTGCCAGCAGTTCAACAGCTGTCTACGAGCAGTACTTC
CASSSTAVYEQYF
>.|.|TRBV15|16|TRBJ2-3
TGTGCCACCAGCAGAGGCTTACTCGGGGACACAGATACGCAGTATTTT
CATSRGLLGDTDTQYF
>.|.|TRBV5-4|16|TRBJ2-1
TGTGCCAGCAGCTTGGGTTCTAGGGGCGGGGCAGGCGAGCAGTTCTTC
CASSLGSRGGAGEQFF
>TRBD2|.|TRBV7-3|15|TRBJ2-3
TGTGCCAGCAGCTTACTAACGAGCGGGGCAGATACGCAGTATTTT
CASSLLTSGADTQYF
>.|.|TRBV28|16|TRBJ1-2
TGTGCCAGCAGTTTGATAGGGACAAAAGCTAACTATGGCTACACCTTC
CASSLIGTKANYGYTF
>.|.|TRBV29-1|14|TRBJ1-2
TGCAGCGTTGCCACTTCCGCGGGGGGCTACGGCTACACCTTC
CSVATSAGGYGYTF
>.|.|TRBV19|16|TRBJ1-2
TGTGCCAGTAGTGTCTCCCCGCAGGGAAGTTACTATGGCTACACCTTC
CASSVSPQGSYYGYTF
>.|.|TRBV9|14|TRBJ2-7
TGTGCCAGCAGCGTAGGAATGGACGGGGTCGAGCAGTACTTC
CASSVGMDGVEQYF
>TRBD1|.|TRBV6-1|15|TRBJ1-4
TGTGCCAGCAGTGAAGGAGGGCAGGGGGGCGAAAAACTGTTTTTT
CASSEGGQGGEKLFF
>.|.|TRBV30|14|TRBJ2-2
TGTGCCTGGAGTGTACACAGGAACACCGGGGAGCTGTTTTTT
CAWSVHRNTGELFF
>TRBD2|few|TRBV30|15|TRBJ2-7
TGTGCCTGGAGTTATCCGACTAGCGGGACATACGAGCAGTACTTC
CAWSYPTSGTYEQYF
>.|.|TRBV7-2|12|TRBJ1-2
TGTGCCAGCAGCCAAAATAACTATGGCTACACCTTC
CASSQNNYGYTF
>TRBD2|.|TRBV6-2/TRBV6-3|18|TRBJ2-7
TGTGCCAGCAGTACCCCCCCACGGAGCGCGGGGGGGCTGTCCGAGCAGTACTTC
CASSTPPRSAGGLSEQYF
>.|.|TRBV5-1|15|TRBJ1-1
TGCGCCAGCAGCTTAGGGGGTCAGGGGAAAACTGAAGCTTTCTTT
CASSLGGQGKTEAFF
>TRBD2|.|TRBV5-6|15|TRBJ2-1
TGTGCCAGCAGTCAATTGAGCGGGAGCTACAATGAGCAGTTCTTC
CASSQLSGSYNEQFF
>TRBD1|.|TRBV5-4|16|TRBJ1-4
TGTGCCAGCAGTTGGGGACAGGGAGCGACTAATGAAAAACTGTTTTTT
CASSWGQGATNEKLFF
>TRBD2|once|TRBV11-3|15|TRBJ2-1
TGTGCCAGCAGCGACGCGGACCTAAGCGGGAGCCGGCAGTTCTTC
CASSDADLSGSRQFF
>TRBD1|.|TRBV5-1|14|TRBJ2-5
TGCGCCAGCAGCTCCGGGACAGTCCAAGAGACCCAGTACTTC
CASSSGTVQETQYF
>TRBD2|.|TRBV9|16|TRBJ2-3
TGTGCCAGCAGCGGATATAGCGGGGGGGCCACAGATACGCAGTATTTT
CASSGYSGGATDTQYF
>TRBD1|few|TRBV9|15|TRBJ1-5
TGTGCCAGCAGCGCCACAGGGGACGGCAATCAGCCCCAGCATTTT
CASSATGDGNQPQHF
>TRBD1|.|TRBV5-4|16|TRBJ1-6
TGTGCCAGCAGCTCCCGGGACAGGGGGCCCGGATCACCCCTCCACTTT
CASSSRDRGPGSPLHF
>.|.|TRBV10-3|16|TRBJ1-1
TGTGCCATCAGTGAGTCGAAAGGGAGTTGGAACACTGAAGCTTTCTTT
CAISESKGSWNTEAFF
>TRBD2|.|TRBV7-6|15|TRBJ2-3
TGTGCCAGCAGCTTATTAGCGGGGGGCACAGATACGCAGTATTTT
CASSLLAGGTDTQYF
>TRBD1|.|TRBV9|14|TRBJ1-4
TGTGCCAGCAGCGCCAGGGGGAATGATGAAAAACTGTTTTTT
CASSARGNDEKLFF
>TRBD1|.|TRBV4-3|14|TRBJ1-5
TGCGCCAGCAGCCAAACCCAGGGGGCTCAGCCCCAGCATTTT
CASSQTQGAQPQHF
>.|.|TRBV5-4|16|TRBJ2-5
TGTGCCAGCAGCTTGGTGTCAAGCTACCTATGGGAGACCCAGTACTTC
CASSLVSSYLWETQYF
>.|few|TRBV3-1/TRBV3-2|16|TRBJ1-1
TGTGCCAGCTGGACAGCACCGTTGGAGGTGAACACTGAAGCTTTCTTT
CASWTAPLEVNTEAFF
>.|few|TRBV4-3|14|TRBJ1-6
TGCGCCAGCAGCCAAGATTGGGGGGGATCACCCCTCCACTTT
CASSQDWGGSPLHF